The text below deals with one T cell receptor beta chain. V lost 0 bases and J lost 7, with 6 bases in between. Germline V CDR1 and CDR2: KGHSH, LQKENI. This CDR3 has 12 residues. Reverse transcription used roughly 0.5 to 1 ug RNA and random hexamers. TCRdb used MiXCR to reprocess the immunoSEQ multiplex PCR reads, holding one entry per CDR3 protein. Among roughly 130,000 distinct CDR3 sequences listed, roughly 96% were seen once. This entry belongs to a study of CD8 T cells in Susac syndrome. Healthy donors served as the controls. They were matched for age and sex. The CD8+ and CD4+ T cells were negatively isolated, with the TEMRA cells enriched by FACS.

Sequenced: CD4+ T cells from PBMCs. The sequence came from a human donor in good health. The chain recombines TRBV18 with TRBJ1-2; the D is unclear. The CDR3 coding sequence is TGTGCCAGCTCACCACCCCAGTCTGGCTACACCTTC. Amino acids: CASSPPQSGYTF.